These 24 T cell receptor beta chains were all obtained from the same sample, sequenced in a study of CD8 T cells in ankylosing spondylitis. TCRdb used MiXCR to reprocess the 5' RACE reads, holding one entry per CDR3 protein. The profile shows 160,000 or so distinct CDR3 sequences, approximately 9.9% of them singletons. Input material: blood, either unsorted or a sorted T cell fraction (not recorded which). Every receptor here comes from a female donor with ankylosing spondylitis or in good health (not recorded which).

V and J are TRBV15 and TRBJ2-5; no firm D call. Germline loops: CDR1 LNHNV, CDR2 YYDKDF (reference sequence). V was clipped by 1 base and J by 1 base, with 7 bases between them. The CDR3 totals 14 residues. CDR3 loop: CATSRVHSQETQYF. As DNA, the CDR3 is TGTGCCACCAGCAGAGTTCACAGCCAAGAGACCCAGTACTTC.

In its sample, this clonotype was seen many times. This chain uses TRBV20-1 with TRBJ2-3, with D unresolved. The germline CDR1 and CDR2 sequences are DFQATT and SNEGSKA (reference sequence). The V end was cut by 3 bases, the J end by 5 bases, with 3 bases between. The CDR3 has 10 residues. CDR3 nucleotide sequence: TGCAGTGCTAGTAGAGATACGCAGTATTTT. Its translation: CSASRDTQYF.

The sample holds a few counts of this clonotype. This chain links TRBV27 with TRBJ1-6; a possible D gene is TRBD1 (5 bases). The CDR3 totals 14 residues. Germline values: CDR1 MNHEY, CDR2 SMNVEV (reference sequence). Trimming removed 0 bases from V and 7 bases from J, with 7 bases in between. Written as DNA, the CDR3 is TGTGCCAGCAGTTTATCGGGGGAGAATTCACCCCTCCACTTT. This translates into CASSLSGENSPLHF.

This clonotype was counted between two and nine times. The J gene is TRBJ2-3, the V gene TRBV7-9, with a possible D match to TRBD2 (5 bases). CDR3 length equals 15 residues. Germline V lookup: CDR1 SEHNR, CDR2 FQNEAQ (reference sequence). The V and J ends lost 1 base and 2 bases respectively, with 10 bases between them. CDR3 protein: CASSLEGEVTDTQYF. CDR3 DNA: TGTGCCAGCAGCTTAGAGGGAGAGGTCACAGATACGCAGTATTTT.

This clonotype was counted many times. The V call is TRBV12-3 or TRBV12-4, the J call TRBJ1-2; 7 nucleotides line up with TRBD1. CDR3 length: 13 residues. With 5 bases clipped from V and 6 bases from J, the junction kept 6 bases outside the gene matches. CDR3 in DNA: TGTGCCAGCAGTGCCTCGACAGGGAATGGCTACACCTTC. It codes for CASSASTGNGYTF.

This clonotype was counted many times. The rearrangement links TRBV25-1 to TRBJ2-7; D remains ambiguous. The CDR3 totals 11 residues. Germline CDR1 and CDR2: MGHDK and SYGVNS. V was shortened by 4 bases and J by 5 bases, with 6 bases between the two germline ends. The CDR3 DNA follows: TGTGCCAGCAGTGCACCAAACGAGCAGTACTTC. This encodes CASSAPNEQYF.

This clonotype appeared a few times. Being one base from a much bigger clone, this may be a read error. V is TRBV5-5 and J is TRBJ2-1; the match to TRBD2 covers 11 bases. The trim removed 6 bases at V and 4 bases at J, leaving 3 bases unmatched. CDR1 and CDR2 from the germline V gene are SGHKS and YYEKEE (reference sequence). There are 14 residues in the CDR3. The CDR3 nucleotides are TGTGCCAGCAACGGGACTAGCGGATACAATGAGCAGTTCTTC. Translation gives CASNGTSGYNEQFF.

The chain is built from TRBV6-5 and TRBJ1-6; possible D gene TRBD1, 6 bases. The V gene lost 4 bases and the J gene lost 7 bases, with 11 bases spanning the gap. This CDR3 contains 14 residues. Germline V lookup: CDR1 MNHEY, CDR2 SVGAGI. The CDR3 is CASSSGDSNSPLHF. The CDR3 DNA sequence: TGTGCCAGCAGTTCAGGGGACTCAAATTCACCCCTCCACTTT.

The chain is built from TRBV27 and TRBJ2-1; D is undetermined. The CDR3 length is 16 residues. Trimming took 4 bases from V and 6 from J, leaving 19 bases between them. Germline V gene sequence: CDR1 MNHEY, CDR2 SMNVEV (reference sequence). CDR3 amino acids: CASSSSLVGYGNEQFF. The CDR3 DNA sequence: TGTGCCAGCAGTTCCTCTCTAGTGGGATACGGCAATGAGCAGTTCTTC.

This clonotype turned up a few times. This chain joins TRBV23-1 and TRBJ2-1, with 8 bases lining up with TRBD1. TRBV23-1 is an ORF, and what it does is uncertain. The trim removed 3 bases at V and 5 bases at J, leaving 6 bases unmatched. The CDR3 is 15 amino acids. The CDR3 DNA reads TGCGCCAGCAGTCACGACAGGGGAATCAACAATGAGCAGTTCTTC. Its translation: CASSHDRGINNEQFF.

This chain uses TRBV4-3 with TRBJ2-1, with D perhaps matching TRBD2 (6 bases). V was clipped by 0 bases and J by 5 bases, with 20 bases between them. Germline V gene lookup returns CDR1 LGHNA and CDR2 YSLEER. CDR3 size: 18 residues. This CDR3 reads CASSQDLPGLSGDNEQFF. As DNA, the CDR3 is TGCGCCAGCAGCCAAGATCTTCCGGGACTCAGTGGGGACAATGAGCAGTTCTTC.

Ten or more counts support this clonotype. The chain joins TRBV7-2 to TRBJ2-4; 11 nucleotides line up with TRBD2. Germline CDR1 and CDR2: SGHTA and FQGNSA. The CDR3 consists of 17 residues. V dropped 4 bases and J dropped 0; count of bases not matched to a gene: 5. Here the CDR3 DNA reads TGTGCCAGCAGCTCCCTCCTAGCGGGGGGAGCCAAAAACATTCAGTACTTC. Protein: CASSSLLAGGAKNIQYF.

The chain recombines TRBV5-1 with TRBJ2-3, with D perhaps given as TRBD1 or TRBD2 (6 bases each). This CDR3 region has 14 residues. The germline V gene has CDR1 SGHRS and CDR2 YFSETQ. V shed 7 bases and J shed 2 bases, with 14 bases lying between them. The DNA for the CDR3 is TGCGCCAGCTCAAGGGGGGCGCTCACAGATACGCAGTATTTT. Translating gives CASSRGALTDTQYF.

This clonotype was seen ten or more times. The chain couples TRBV2 to TRBJ2-2; D unclear. The CDR3 loop spans 14 amino acids. The V gene's germline CDR1 is SNHLY and CDR2 FYNNEI. The V end was cut by 3 bases, the J end by 1 base, with 6 bases between. The CDR3 DNA is TGTGCCAGCAGTGAGGCCAGGAACACCGGGGAGCTGTTTTTT. The encoded protein is CASSEARNTGELFF.

This clonotype was recorded a few times. The genes are TRBV9 and TRBJ1-2, with 10 bases fitting TRBD1. Looked up from germline, CDR1 is SGDLS and CDR2 is YYNGEE. Trimming removed 7 bases from V and 6 bases from J; junction bases left unmatched: 12. This CDR3 is 15 amino acids long. The CDR3 nucleotides read TGTGCCAGCCGCCCCGGGACAGGGGTCGGGGATGGCTACACCTTC. Translation gives CASRPGTGVGDGYTF.

There are many counts of this clonotype. The chain joins TRBV21-1 to TRBJ2-7; the table's D call of TRBD1 was not tested on the DNA. TRBV21-1 is recorded as a pseudogene. The CDR3 covers 10 residues. The CDR3 sequence is CASGTYEQYF. CDR3 nucleotides: TGTGCCAGCGGGACGTACGAGCAGTACTTC.

The chain recombines TRBV28 with TRBJ2-7, with TRBD1 identical over 8 bases. This CDR3 spans 16 amino acids. V was pared by 6 bases and J by 4 bases, with 14 bases of the junction left unmatched. Germline assignment: CDR1 MDHEN and CDR2 SYDVKM. This CDR3 is CASRSPRTGLSYEQYF. The CDR3 nucleotides read TGTGCCAGCAGATCGCCGCGGACAGGGCTTTCGTACGAGCAGTACTTC.

CDR3 nucleotides: TGCGCCAGCAGCCATGGGGTCGGGAACACTGAAGCTTTCTTT. Translating gives CASSHGVGNTEAFF. The genes are TRBV4-1 and TRBJ1-1; the D is unclear. There are 14 residues in the CDR3. CDR1 is MGHRA, CDR2 YSYEKL, per germline. V lost 3 bases and J lost 1, with 9 bases in between.

The chain recombines TRBV6-2 or TRBV6-3 with TRBJ2-1; TRBD2 aligns across 11 bases. The CDR3 contains 15 residues. The V gene's germline CDR1 is MNHEY and CDR2 SVGEGT. V lost 6 bases and J lost 6; bases outside the gene matches: 7. Here the CDR3 DNA reads TGTGCCAGCAGATATTGGACTAGCGGGTCCAATGAGCAGTTCTTC. Its protein is CASRYWTSGSNEQFF.

This clonotype was observed a few times. The V and J genes are TRBV12-3 or TRBV12-4 and TRBJ2-1; 7 bases fit TRBD2. V lost 5 bases to trimming and J lost 6 bases; unmatched junction nucleotides: 4. The CDR3 spans 13 residues. DNA for the CDR3: TGTGCCAGCAGTCAAGCTAGCGGCAATGAGCAGTTCTTC. The encoded protein is CASSQASGNEQFF.

Only a few counts were recorded for this clonotype. V gene TRBV6-1 combines with J gene TRBJ2-3; unclear D gene. The CDR3 runs 14 residues. Germline V gene data show CDR1 as MNHNS and CDR2 as SASEGT. V shed 4 bases and J shed 0 bases, with 8 bases lying between them. The CDR3 protein is CASSVRLSTDTQYF. The CDR3 nucleotides read TGTGCCAGCAGTGTACGGCTGAGCACAGATACGCAGTATTTT.

Many counts were recorded for this clonotype. V and J are TRBV10-3 and TRBJ2-2; D remains unclear. The germline V gene encodes CDR1 ENHRY and CDR2 SYGVKD. With 11 bases removed from V and 1 base from J, the gap between germline ends came to 14 bases. This CDR3 contains 14 residues. CDR3 bases: TGTGCCGCCTCCTCTGGGTTGAACACCGGGGAGCTGTTTTTT. Translated: CAASSGLNTGELFF.

This clonotype was picked up many times. The rearrangement uses TRBV7-4 and TRBJ1-2; D is uncertain. The V gene lost 3 bases and the J gene lost 1 base, with 24 bases spanning the gap. Germline V gene data show CDR1 as SGHVT and CDR2 as SQSDAQ. The CDR3 covers 19 residues. As DNA, the CDR3 is TGTGCCAGCAGCTTTTCCCTTCCCCCCCCGGAAAAAAGTAACTATGGCTACACCTTC. Protein sequence: CASSFSLPPPEKSNYGYTF.

This clonotype has a handful of counts. The chain joins TRBV5-6 to TRBJ2-1; D gene uncertain. The CDR3 is 17 residues long. CDR1 SGHDT and CDR2 YYEEEE come from the germline V gene. V shed 0 bases and J shed 4 bases, with 17 bases lying between them. The DNA for the CDR3 is TGTGCCAGCAGCTTGGGCTCTAGACGTGGGATATACAATGAGCAGTTCTTC. This encodes CASSLGSRRGIYNEQFF.